There are a few counts of the clone carrying this T cell receptor (beta chain). Its antigen is currently unknown. Quantitative 5'-RACE with molecular barcodes generated TCR beta libraries. TCRdb itself ran the 5' RACE reads through MiXCR, one entry per CDR3 protein. The sample holds some 700,000 distinct CDR3 sequences, around 20% seen once. Germline V lookup: CDR1 MNHNS, CDR2 SASEGT. CDR3 length: 14 residues. The J segment lost 5 bases and the V segment lost 10 bases, leaving 7 bases of the junction unmatched. This sample was included in a study of CD8 T cells in ankylosing spondylitis. Study observations and caveats: Made up of roughly 8 highly homologous variants, a TCR beta motif appeared characteristic of ankylosing spondylitis blood.

Sequencing input: blood, either unsorted or a sorted T cell fraction (not recorded which). V is TRBV6-1 and J is TRBJ2-5, with 13 bases that match TRBD2. The sequence came from a male donor with ankylosing spondylitis. Here the CDR3 reads CATLGLAGVETQYF. The CDR3 region has the DNA TGTGCCACCTTAGGACTAGCGGGAGTGGAGACCCAGTACTTC.